One T cell receptor (beta chain) is described in this entry. The sample belongs to a study of blood T cell repertoires in COVID-19. Whole-study context: PBMCs, B-cell-depleted T cells, or T cells were the source of the cDNA or gDNA that made up the material.

The trim removed 5 bases at V and 0 bases at J, leaving 5 bases unmatched. This CDR3 has 17 residues. Germline V gene data show CDR1 as LNHDA and CDR2 as SQIVND (reference sequence). In the original workflow: The authors estimated nucleated cell counts from reference gene primer amplification. The table came from immunoSEQ multiplex PCR; TCRdb's copy has only in-frame clones and leaves some out. That table supplies the V and J calls and clone size; D and trimming were determined from the DNA. This sample has more than 95,000 clones, with around 84% found just once. This sequence joins TRBV19 and TRBJ2-6, with 9 bases lining up with TRBD1. This TCR came from a woman in her sixties in a cohort sampled during active or convalescent COVID-19. The specimen was peripheral blood. DNA of the CDR3: TGTGCCAGTAGTTTTGGACAGGGGAGCTCTGGGGCCAACGTCCTGACTTTC. Amino acids: CASSFGQGSSGANVLTF.